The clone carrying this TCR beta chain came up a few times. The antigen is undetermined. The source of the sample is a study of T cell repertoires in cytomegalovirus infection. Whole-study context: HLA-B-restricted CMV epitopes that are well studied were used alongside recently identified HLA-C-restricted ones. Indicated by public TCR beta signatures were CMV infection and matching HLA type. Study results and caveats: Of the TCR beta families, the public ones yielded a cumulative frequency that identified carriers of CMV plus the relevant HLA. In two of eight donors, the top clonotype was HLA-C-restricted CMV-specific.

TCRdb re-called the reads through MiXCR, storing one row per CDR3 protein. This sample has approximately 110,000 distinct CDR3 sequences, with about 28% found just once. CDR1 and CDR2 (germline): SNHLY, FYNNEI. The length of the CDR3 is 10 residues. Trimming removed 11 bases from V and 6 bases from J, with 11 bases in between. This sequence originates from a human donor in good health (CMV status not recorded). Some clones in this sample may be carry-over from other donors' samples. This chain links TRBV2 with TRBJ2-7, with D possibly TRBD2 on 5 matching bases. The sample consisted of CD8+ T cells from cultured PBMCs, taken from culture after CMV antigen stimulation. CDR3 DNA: TGTGCCTCCTTGGCGGGCGAGCAGTACTTC. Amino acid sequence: CASLAGEQYF.